This record covers a single T cell receptor (beta chain). Antigen unknown. The CDR3 is 13 amino acids. The germline CDR1 and CDR2 sequences are SGHRS and YFSETQ. The V gene end was trimmed by 4 bases and the J gene end by 5 bases; junction bases not matched to a gene: 5. The assay was immunoSEQ multiplex PCR, and TCRdb's table has in-frame clones only and misses some. This sample has roughly 50,000 clones, with 80% found just once. The record originates from a study of PD-1 blockade in classical Hodgkin lymphoma. The wider study: Nivolumab was given intravenously to patients at 3 mg/kg every 2 weeks.

Every single patient, without exception, relapsed after autologous stem cell transplantation, and brentuximab vedotin exposure varied. General observations from the study: Healthy donors reportedly exceeded newly diagnosed patients in baseline TCR diversity. Prior to therapy, complete responders displayed diversity much like that of newly diagnosed patients.

The clonotype was recovered from a human donor with classical Hodgkin lymphoma. The chain links TRBV5-1 to TRBJ2-5; 7 nucleotides agree with TRBD1. This specimen was peripheral blood mononuclear cells (PBMCs), taken before the second cycle of nivolumab. CDR3 sequence (DNA): TGCGCCAGCAGCCCCGGGACAGTCGAGACCCAGTACTTC. Protein product: CASSPGTVETQYF.